This T cell receptor beta chain was observed in a study of a mutant IDH1 vaccine in newly diagnosed glioma. TCRdb's copy holds only in-frame clones and misses some; the assay was immunoSEQ multiplex PCR. The data contain about 94,000 clones, 85% to 90% of them singletons. The time point: week 47, end of study. Topical imiquimod accompanied each vaccine dose, which consisted of 300 ug of mutant IDH1 20-mer peptide. On this clone itself: What it recognizes is unknown.

V dropped 5 bases and J dropped 2 bases, with 13 bases sitting between them. CDR3 length equals 14 residues. The germline V gene has CDR1 MNHEY and CDR2 SVGAGI. This chain links TRBV6-5 with TRBJ2-7; D might be TRBD2 (6 bases). Sequencing used PBMCs, obtained from a glioma patient whose treatment included an IDH1 peptide vaccine. This sequence was found in a woman between 50 and 59 years old with glioma. The DNA for the CDR3 is TGTGCCAGCAGTCGGAGGGACGGGGCCTACGAGCAGTACTTC. As protein: CASSRRDGAYEQYF.